These 5 T cell receptor beta chains were all obtained from the same sample, sequenced in a study of T cells in localized non-small cell lung cancer. Using immunoSEQ multiplex PCR, the repertoire was profiled, and TCRdb retains in-frame clones only, with some absent. The table shows approximately 9,000 clones, with 92% occurring only once. Sequencing used peripheral blood, obtained before any cancer treatment. The source of these receptors is a woman aged 35-75 years with stage I squamous cell lung carcinoma.

The chain joins TRBV11-2 to TRBJ1-5; weak D call: TRBD1 (6 bases). Trimming took off 3 bases at V and 1 base at J, with 16 bases between the two ends. The CDR3 sequence is 17 residues long. The V gene's germline CDR1 is SGHAT and CDR2 FQNNGV. The CDR3 is CASSFDSYTGSNQPQHF. The CDR3 bases are TGTGCCAGCAGCTTTGATTCTTATACAGGGAGCAATCAGCCCCAGCATTTT.

The genes are TRBV9 and TRBJ2-3; D call uncertain. V dropped 4 bases and J dropped 2 bases, with 5 bases sitting between them. Looked up from germline, CDR1 is SGDLS and CDR2 is YYNGEE. This CDR3 contains 12 residues. The CDR3 DNA sequence: TGTGCCAGCAGCCCACACACAGATACGCAGTATTTT. It yields the protein CASSPHTDTQYF.

The chain combines TRBV11-1 with TRBJ1-1; unclear D gene. Germline V CDR1 and CDR2: SGHAT, FQDESV (reference sequence). Trimming took off 3 bases at V and 1 base at J, with 6 bases between the two ends. The length of the CDR3 is 13 residues. This chain's CDR3 is CASSFGENTEAFF. The CDR3 DNA sequence: TGTGCCAGCAGCTTCGGAGAGAACACTGAAGCTTTCTTT.

The table lists this clone with a few counts. The chain employs TRBV7-3 and TRBJ2-2; D possibly uses TRBD1 or TRBD2 (5 bases each). CDR1 is SGHTA, CDR2 FQGTGA, per germline. The CDR3 is 14 amino acids. The ends were cut back, 3 bases at V and 2 bases at J, with 7 bases in the middle. DNA of the CDR3: TGTGCCAGCAGCTTCGGGACCAACACCGGGGAGCTGTTTTTT. It is translated as CASSFGTNTGELFF.

This chain joins TRBV19 and TRBJ1-1; 7 bases are a match to TRBD1. V lost 9 bases to trimming and J lost 3 bases; unmatched junction nucleotides: 13. Looked up from germline, CDR1 is LNHDA and CDR2 is SQIVND (reference sequence). CDR3 size: 15 residues. The CDR3 is CASLYRGEGDTEAFF. The CDR3 bases are TGTGCCAGCCTCTACAGGGGCGAAGGGGACACTGAAGCTTTCTTT.